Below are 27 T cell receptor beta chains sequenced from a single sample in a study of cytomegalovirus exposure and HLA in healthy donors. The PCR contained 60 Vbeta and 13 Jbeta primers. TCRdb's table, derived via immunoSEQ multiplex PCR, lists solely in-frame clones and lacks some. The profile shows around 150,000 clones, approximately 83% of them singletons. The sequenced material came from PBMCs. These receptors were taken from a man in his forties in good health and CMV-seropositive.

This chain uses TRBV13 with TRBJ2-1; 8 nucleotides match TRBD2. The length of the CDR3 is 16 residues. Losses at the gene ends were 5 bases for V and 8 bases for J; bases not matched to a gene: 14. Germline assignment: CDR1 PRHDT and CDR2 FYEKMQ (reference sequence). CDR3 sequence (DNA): TGTGCCAGCAGCCTCGCAGACCTAGCGGGCGGTCATGAGCAGTTCTTC. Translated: CASSLADLAGGHEQFF.

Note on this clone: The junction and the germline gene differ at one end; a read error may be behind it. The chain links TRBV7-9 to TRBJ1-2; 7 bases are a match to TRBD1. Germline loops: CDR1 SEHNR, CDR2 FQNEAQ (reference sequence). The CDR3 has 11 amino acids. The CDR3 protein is CASSLGGTEDF. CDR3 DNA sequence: TGTGCCAGCAGCTTAGGGGGGACAGAAGACTTC. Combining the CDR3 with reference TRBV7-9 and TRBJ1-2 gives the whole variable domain DTGVSQNPRHKITKRGQNVTFRCDPISEHNRLYWYRQTLGQGPEFLTYFQNEAQLEKSRLLSDRFSAERPKGSFSTLEIQRTEQGDSAMYLCASSLGGTEDFGSGTRLTVV.

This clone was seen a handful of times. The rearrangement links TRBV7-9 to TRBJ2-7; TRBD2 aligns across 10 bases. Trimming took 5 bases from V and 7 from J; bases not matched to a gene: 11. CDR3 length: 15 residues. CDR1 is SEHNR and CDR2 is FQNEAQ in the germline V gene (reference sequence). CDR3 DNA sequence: TGTGCCAGCAGCGCCTTAGCGGGGGGAACGGGGGAGCAGTACTTC. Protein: CASSALAGGTGEQYF.

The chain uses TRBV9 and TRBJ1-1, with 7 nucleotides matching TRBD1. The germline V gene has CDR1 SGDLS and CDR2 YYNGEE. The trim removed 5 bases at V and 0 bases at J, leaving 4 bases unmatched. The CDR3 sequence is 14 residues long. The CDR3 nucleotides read TGTGCCAGCAGTCAGGGGGGTGTGAACACTGAAGCTTTCTTT. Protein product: CASSQGGVNTEAFF.

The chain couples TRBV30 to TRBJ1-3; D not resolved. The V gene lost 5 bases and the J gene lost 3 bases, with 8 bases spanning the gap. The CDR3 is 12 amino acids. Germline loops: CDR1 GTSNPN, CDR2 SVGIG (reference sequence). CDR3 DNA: TGTGCCTGGTTTCAGTTTGGAAACACCATATATTTT. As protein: CAWFQFGNTIYF. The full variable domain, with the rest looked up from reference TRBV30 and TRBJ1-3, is SQTIHQWPATLVQPVGSPLSLECTVEGTSNPNLYWYRQAAGRGLQLLFYSVGIGQISSEVPQNLSASRPQDRQFILSSKKLLLSDSGFYLCAWFQFGNTIYFGEGSWLTVV.

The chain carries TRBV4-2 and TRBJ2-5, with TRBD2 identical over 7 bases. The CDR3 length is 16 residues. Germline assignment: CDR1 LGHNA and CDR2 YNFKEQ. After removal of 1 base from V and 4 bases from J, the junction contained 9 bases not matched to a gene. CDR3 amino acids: CASSQAAGAGLETQYF. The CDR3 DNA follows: TGTGCCAGCAGCCAAGCGGCGGGAGCTGGGTTAGAGACCCAGTACTTC.

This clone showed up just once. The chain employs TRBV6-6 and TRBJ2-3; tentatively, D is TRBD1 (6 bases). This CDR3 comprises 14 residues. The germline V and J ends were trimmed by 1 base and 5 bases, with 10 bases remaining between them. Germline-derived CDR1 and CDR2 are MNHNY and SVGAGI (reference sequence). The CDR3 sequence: CASSYWDKKDTQYF. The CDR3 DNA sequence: TGTGCCAGCAGTTACTGGGACAAAAAAGATACGCAGTATTTT.

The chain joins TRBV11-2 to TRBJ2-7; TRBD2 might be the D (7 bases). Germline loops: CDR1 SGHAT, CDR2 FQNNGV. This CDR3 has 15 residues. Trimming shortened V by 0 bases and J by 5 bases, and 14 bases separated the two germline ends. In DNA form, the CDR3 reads TGTGCCAGCAGCTTAGAAAATTGGGGGGGCAACGAGCAGTACTTC. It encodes CASSLENWGGNEQYF.

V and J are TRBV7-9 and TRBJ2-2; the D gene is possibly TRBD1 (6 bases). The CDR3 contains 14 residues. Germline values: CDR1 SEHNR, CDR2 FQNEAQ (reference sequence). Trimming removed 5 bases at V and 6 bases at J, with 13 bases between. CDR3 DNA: TGTGCCAGCAGCACACGCACAGGGTCCGGGGAGCTGTTTTTT. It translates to CASSTRTGSGELFF.

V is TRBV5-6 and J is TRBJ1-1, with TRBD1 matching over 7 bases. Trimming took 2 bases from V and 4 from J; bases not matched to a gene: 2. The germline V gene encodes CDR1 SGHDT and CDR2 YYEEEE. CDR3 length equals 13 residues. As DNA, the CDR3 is TGTGCCAGCAGCTTCACAGGGGTCACTGAAGCTTTCTTT. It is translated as CASSFTGVTEAFF.

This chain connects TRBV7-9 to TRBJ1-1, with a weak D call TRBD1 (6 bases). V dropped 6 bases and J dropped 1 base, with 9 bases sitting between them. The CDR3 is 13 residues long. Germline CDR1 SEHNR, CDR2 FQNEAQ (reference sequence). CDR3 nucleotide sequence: TGTGCCAGCAGTAAAGGGGGGAACACTGAAGCTTTCTTT. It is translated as CASSKGGNTEAFF.

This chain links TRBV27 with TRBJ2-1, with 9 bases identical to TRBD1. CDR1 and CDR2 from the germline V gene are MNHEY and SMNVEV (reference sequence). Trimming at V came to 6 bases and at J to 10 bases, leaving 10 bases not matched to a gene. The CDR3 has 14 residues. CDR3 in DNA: TGTGCCAGCAGCCGACAGGGGGTGATTTTAGAGCAGTTCTTC. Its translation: CASSRQGVILEQFF.

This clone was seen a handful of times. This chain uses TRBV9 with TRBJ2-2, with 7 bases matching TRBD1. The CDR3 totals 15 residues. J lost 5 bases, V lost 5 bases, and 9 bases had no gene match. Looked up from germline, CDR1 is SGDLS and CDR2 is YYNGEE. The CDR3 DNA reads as TGTGCCAGCAGTGGGGACAGTAGGTTTACCGGGGAGCTGTTTTTT. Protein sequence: CASSGDSRFTGELFF.

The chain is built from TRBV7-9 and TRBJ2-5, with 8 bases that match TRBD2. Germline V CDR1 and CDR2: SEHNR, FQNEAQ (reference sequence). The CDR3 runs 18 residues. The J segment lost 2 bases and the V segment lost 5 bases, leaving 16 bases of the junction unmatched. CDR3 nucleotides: TGTGCCAGCAGCCCCTTGGGTCCATTCGGGGGGGGTCAAGAGACCCAGTACTTC. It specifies CASSPLGPFGGGQETQYF.

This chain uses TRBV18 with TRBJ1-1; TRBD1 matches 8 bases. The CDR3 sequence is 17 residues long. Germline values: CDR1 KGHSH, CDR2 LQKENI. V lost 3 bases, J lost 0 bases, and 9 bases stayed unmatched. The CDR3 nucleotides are TGTGCCAGCTCACCGGGCCAGGGGGCCTGGATGAACACTGAAGCTTTCTTT. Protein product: CASSPGQGAWMNTEAFF.

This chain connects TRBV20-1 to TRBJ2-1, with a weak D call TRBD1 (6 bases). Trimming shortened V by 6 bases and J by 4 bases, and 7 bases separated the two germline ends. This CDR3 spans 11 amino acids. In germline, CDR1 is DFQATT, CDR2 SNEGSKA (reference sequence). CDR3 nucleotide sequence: TGCAGTGCCGACAGGTACAATGAGCAGTTCTTC. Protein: CSADRYNEQFF.

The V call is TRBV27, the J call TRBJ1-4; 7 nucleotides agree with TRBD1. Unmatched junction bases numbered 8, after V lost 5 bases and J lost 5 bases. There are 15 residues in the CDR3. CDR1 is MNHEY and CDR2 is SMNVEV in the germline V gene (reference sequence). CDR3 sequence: CASSPSGTVNEKLFF. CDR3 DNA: TGTGCCAGCAGTCCCTCCGGGACAGTGAATGAAAAACTGTTTTTT.

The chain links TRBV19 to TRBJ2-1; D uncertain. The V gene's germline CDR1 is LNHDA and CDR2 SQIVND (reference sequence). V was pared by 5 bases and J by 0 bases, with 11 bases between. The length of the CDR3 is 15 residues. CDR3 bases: TGTGCCAGTAGTGTTCAGGCCAGCTCCTACAATGAGCAGTTCTTC. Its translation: CASSVQASSYNEQFF.

The CDR3 DNA follows: TGTGCCAGCAGTGAATGGGTCCCGGGACAGGGGGAAGCTTTCTTT. This gives the protein CASSEWVPGQGEAFF. The chain carries TRBV25-1 and TRBJ1-1; 10 bases agree with TRBD1. The J segment lost 8 bases and the V segment lost 1 base, leaving 7 bases of the junction unmatched. Germline CDR1 MGHDK, CDR2 SYGVNS. The CDR3 consists of 15 residues.

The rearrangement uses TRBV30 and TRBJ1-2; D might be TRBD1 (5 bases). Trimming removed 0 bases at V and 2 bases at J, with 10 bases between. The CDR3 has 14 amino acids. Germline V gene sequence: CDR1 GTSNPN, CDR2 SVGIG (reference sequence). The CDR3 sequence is CAWSVSGGNYGYTF. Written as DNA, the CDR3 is TGTGCCTGGAGTGTATCCGGGGGAAACTATGGCTACACCTTC.

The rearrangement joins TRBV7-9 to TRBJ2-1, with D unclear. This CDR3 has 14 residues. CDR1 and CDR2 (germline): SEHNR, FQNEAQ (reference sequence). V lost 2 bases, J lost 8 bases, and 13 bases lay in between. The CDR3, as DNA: TGTGCCAGCAGCTTAATCGGGTTTGTAGATGAGCAGTTCTTC. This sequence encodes CASSLIGFVDEQFF.

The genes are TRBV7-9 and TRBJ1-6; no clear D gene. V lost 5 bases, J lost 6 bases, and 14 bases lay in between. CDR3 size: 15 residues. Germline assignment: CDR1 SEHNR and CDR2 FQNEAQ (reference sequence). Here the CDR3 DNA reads TGTGCCAGCAGCCTCCGGGAGGGCGGTAATTCACCCCTCCACTTT. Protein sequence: CASSLREGGNSPLHF.

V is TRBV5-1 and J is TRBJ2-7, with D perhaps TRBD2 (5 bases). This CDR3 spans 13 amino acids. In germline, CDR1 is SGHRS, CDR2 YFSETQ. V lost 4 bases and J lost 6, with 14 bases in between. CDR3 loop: CASSLPGRGEQYF. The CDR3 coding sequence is TGCGCCAGCAGCCTTCCGGGCCGGGGCGAGCAGTACTTC.

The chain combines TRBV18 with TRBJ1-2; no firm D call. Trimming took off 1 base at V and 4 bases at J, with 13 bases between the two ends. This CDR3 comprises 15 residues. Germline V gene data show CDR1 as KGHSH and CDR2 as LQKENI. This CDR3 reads CASSPLDVRIYGYTF. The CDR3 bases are TGTGCCAGCTCACCACTTGACGTGCGGATCTATGGCTACACCTTC. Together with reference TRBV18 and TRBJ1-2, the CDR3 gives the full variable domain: NAGVMQNPRHLVRRRGQEARLRCSPMKGHSHVYWYRQLPEEGLKFMVYLQKENIIDESGMPKERFSAEFPKEGPSILRIQQVVRGDSAAYFCASSPLDVRIYGYTFGSGTRLTVV.

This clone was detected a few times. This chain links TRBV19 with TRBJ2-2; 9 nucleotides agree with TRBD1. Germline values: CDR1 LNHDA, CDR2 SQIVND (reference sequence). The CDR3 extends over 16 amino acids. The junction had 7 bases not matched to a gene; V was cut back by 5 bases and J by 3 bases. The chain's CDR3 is CASSPWTGEDTGELFF. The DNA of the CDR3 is TGTGCCAGTAGTCCATGGACAGGGGAGGACACCGGGGAGCTGTTTTTT.

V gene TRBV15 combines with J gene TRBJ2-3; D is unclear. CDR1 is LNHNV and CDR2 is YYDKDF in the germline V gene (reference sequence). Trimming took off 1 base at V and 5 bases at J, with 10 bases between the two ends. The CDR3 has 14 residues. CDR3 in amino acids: CATSRGESGDTQYF. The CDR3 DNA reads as TGTGCCACCAGCAGAGGAGAATCAGGAGATACGCAGTATTTT. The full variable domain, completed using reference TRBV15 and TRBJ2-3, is DAMVIQNPRYQVTQFGKPVTLSCSQTLNHNVMYWYQQKSSQAPKLLFHYYDKDFNNEADTPDNFQSRRPNTSFCFLDIRSPGLGDTAMYLCATSRGESGDTQYFGPGTRLTVL.

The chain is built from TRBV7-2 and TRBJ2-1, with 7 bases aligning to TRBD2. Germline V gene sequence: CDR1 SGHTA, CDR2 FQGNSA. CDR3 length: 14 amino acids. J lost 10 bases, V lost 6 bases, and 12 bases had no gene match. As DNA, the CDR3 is TGTGCCAGCAGACGGGACTATAACTCTTCGGAGCAGTTCTTC. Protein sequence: CASRRDYNSSEQFF.